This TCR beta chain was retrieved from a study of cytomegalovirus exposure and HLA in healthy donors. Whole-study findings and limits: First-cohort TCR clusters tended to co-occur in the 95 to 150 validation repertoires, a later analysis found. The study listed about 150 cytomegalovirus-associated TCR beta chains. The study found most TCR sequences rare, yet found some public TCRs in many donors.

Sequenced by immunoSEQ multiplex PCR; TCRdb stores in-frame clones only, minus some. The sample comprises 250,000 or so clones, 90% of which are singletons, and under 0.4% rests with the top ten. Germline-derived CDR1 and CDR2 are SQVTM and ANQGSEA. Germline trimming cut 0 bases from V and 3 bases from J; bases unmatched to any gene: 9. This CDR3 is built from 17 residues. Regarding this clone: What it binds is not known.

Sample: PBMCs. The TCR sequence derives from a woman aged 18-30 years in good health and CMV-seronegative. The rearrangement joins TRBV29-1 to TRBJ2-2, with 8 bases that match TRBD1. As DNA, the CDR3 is TGCAGCGTTGAAGACCCCCGTCGGACAGGGTACACCGGGGAGCTGTTTTTT. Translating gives CSVEDPRRTGYTGELFF.